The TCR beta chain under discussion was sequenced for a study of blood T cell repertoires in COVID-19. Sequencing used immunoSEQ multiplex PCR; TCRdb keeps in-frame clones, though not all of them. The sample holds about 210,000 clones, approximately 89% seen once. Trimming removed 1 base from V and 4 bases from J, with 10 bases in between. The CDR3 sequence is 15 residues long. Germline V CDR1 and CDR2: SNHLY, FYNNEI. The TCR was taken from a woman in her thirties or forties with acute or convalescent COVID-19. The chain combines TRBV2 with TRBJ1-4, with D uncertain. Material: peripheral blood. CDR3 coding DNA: TGTGCCAGCAGTGAAGTACGTAGAATTAATGAAAAACTGTTTTTT. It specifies CASSEVRRINEKLFF.